The 2 T cell receptor beta chains below all came from one sample that was sequenced in a study of early T cells in non-severe SARS-CoV-2 infection. TCRdb re-derived calls from the 5' RACE reads in MiXCR, one entry per CDR3 protein. The sample lists 80,000 to 100,000 distinct CDR3 sequences; over 9% were seen once. Material: whole blood. Receptor source: an adult who was a healthcare worker with PCR-confirmed SARS-CoV-2 infection or an uninfected control (not recorded which).

J is TRBJ2-2 and V is TRBV3-1, with D unresolved. The CDR3 spans 13 residues. V lost 6 bases and J 5 bases, leaving 10 bases between the germline ends. Germline V gene sequence: CDR1 LGHDT, CDR2 YNNKEL (reference sequence). CDR3 bases: TGTGCCAGCAGACTTAGCCAGACCGGGGAGCTGTTTTTT. Translating gives CASRLSQTGELFF.

With regard to this clonotype: A junction end diverges from the germline sequence, so it may reflect a read error. V gene TRBV18 combines with J gene TRBJ2-7; TRBD1 or TRBD2 may be the D gene (6 bases each). Germline CDR1 is KGHSH and CDR2 is LQKENI. The CDR3 covers 15 residues. The CDR3 spells CANSPMKGGSYEQYF. CDR3 in DNA: TGTGCCAACTCACCAATGAAGGGGGGCTCCTACGAGCAGTACTTC.